These T cell receptor beta chains were read from a single sample in a study of Graves' ophthalmopathy and Graves' hyperthyroidism. Each CDR3 protein gets one entry after TCRdb re-called the multiplex PCR reads with MiXCR. The sample has around 400,000 distinct CDR3 sequences; about 18% are singletons. The specimen sequenced was peripheral blood. These receptor sequences come from a woman between 18 and 29 years old with Graves' ophthalmopathy. CDR3s include the opening cysteine and the closing phenylalanine or tryptophan. Fields, in order: J gene, V gene, CDR3 protein.

J gene: TRBJ2-7; V gene: TRBV28; CDR3 protein: CASSPGTGGNYEQYF
J gene: TRBJ1-1; V gene: TRBV12-5; CDR3 protein: CASGWGTGNTEAFF
J gene: TRBJ1-1; V gene: TRBV6-4; CDR3 protein: CASSDLGTHRGEAFF
J gene: TRBJ2-5; V gene: TRBV5-5; CDR3 protein: CASSWSGRFQETQYF
J gene: TRBJ2-7; V gene: TRBV9; CDR3 protein: CASSVGTSGTYEQYF
J gene: TRBJ2-2; V gene: TRBV9; CDR3 protein: CASSALAGTTGELFF
J gene: TRBJ1-1; V gene: TRBV25-1; CDR3 protein: CASRGMAGSHTEAFF
J gene: TRBJ1-2; V gene: TRBV6-1; CDR3 protein: CASHRDRGLIAGGYTF
J gene: TRBJ2-2; V gene: TRBV4-2; CDR3 protein: CASSQAGGRGGTGELFF
J gene: TRBJ1-1; V gene: TRBV6-6; CDR3 protein: CASSSHLATGRKNTEAFF
J gene: TRBJ2-7; V gene: TRBV10-3; CDR3 protein: CATREQAGGGSYEQYF
J gene: TRBJ2-5; V gene: TRBV6-6; CDR3 protein: CASTTPGGASQTQYF
J gene: TRBJ1-5; V gene: TRBV11-2; CDR3 protein: CASSFGRGGRDQPQHF
J gene: TRBJ2-7; V gene: TRBV7-8; CDR3 protein: CASREAGRSYEQYF
J gene: TRBJ2-5; V gene: TRBV12-3/TRBV12-4; CDR3 protein: CVSSLGTGVYETQYF
J gene: TRBJ1-1; V gene: TRBV7-8; CDR3 protein: CASSLAYRGTEAFF
J gene: TRBJ1-1; V gene: TRBV10-3; CDR3 protein: CATRGTSGTEAFF
J gene: TRBJ2-5; V gene: TRBV30; CDR3 protein: CAWSGPLFTSGYF
J gene: TRBJ1-1; V gene: TRBV9; CDR3 protein: CASSVGTGVWGTEAFF
J gene: TRBJ2-7; V gene: TRBV6-2/TRBV6-3; CDR3 protein: CASSYRQTGDPYEQYF
J gene: TRBJ2-7; V gene: TRBV28; CDR3 protein: CASSPAGDPRSYEQYF
J gene: TRBJ1-3; V gene: TRBV5-5; CDR3 protein: CASSSGTFGAGNTIYF
J gene: TRBJ1-2; V gene: TRBV11-2; CDR3 protein: CASSPNRADYGYTF
J gene: TRBJ2-7; V gene: TRBV5-1; CDR3 protein: CASSLGGVFYEQYF
J gene: TRBJ1-3; V gene: TRBV2; CDR3 protein: CASKFTTGNTIYF
J gene: TRBJ2-2; V gene: TRBV30; CDR3 protein: CAWQSSGRPSTGELFF
J gene: TRBJ2-5; V gene: TRBV11-2; CDR3 protein: CASRDQGGTETQYF
J gene: TRBJ2-5; V gene: TRBV29-1; CDR3 protein: CSVKAVKETQYF
J gene: TRBJ2-5; V gene: TRBV11-2; CDR3 protein: CASSPPLGLFQETQYF
J gene: TRBJ1-5; V gene: TRBV6-2/TRBV6-3; CDR3 protein: CASSYGSTRTNQPQHF
J gene: TRBJ2-6; V gene: TRBV11-3; CDR3 protein: CASTPRDSGANVLTF
J gene: TRBJ2-7; V gene: TRBV27; CDR3 protein: CASSLSGSDRGREQYF
J gene: TRBJ2-6; V gene: TRBV12-3/TRBV12-4; CDR3 protein: CASIDRYSGANVLTF